This T cell receptor beta chain was sequenced for a study of tumor-infiltrating lymphocytes in primary liver carcinoma (dated by TCRdb to 2015 to 2018). About the investigation overall: The five patients, three men and two women aged 30 to 69 years, had hepatocellular carcinoma (four) or combined HCC and intrahepatic cholangiocarcinoma (one). The five patients had tumors of stage T1-T3 N0M0, with maximum diameters ranging from about 4 to 11 cm. Samples yielded roughly 3.65 to 7.13 million productive TCRbeta reads; read depth did not differ significantly between tissue types. Across five regions of each liver tumor, along with adjacent normal tissue and blood, the study brought together TCRbeta repertoire sequencing, expression microarrays and whole-exome sequencing. A total of 35 or so specimens from 5 patients underwent TCRbeta repertoire sequencing, comprising 25 or so tumor regions, 5 adjacent noncancerous liver tissues and 5 peripheral blood samples. To link TCRbeta repertoire diversity with the local molecular phenotype, the approximately 23 tumor region samples were profiled using Agilent mRNA microarrays. Repertoires from technical replicates were highly reproducible, with mean shared-clone rates about 0.88 and correlation coefficients above 0.98.

The paper's findings and limits, for the study overall: The top 250 clones accounted for a significantly greater share of the repertoire in tumors than in blood (p = 0.039). With just 4 or 5 patients in the study, the authors point out that the findings should be validated in a larger study. Only the TCR beta chain was sequenced, so true repertoire diversity is likely underestimated because unpaired alpha chains were not captured. Because the samples were bulk and unsorted, CD4+ and CD8+ T cell repertoires could not be compared. Repertoire overlap was found to be higher between tumor regions (mean roughly 35%) than between tumor-adjacent (around 17%) or tumor-blood (around 14%) pairs, consistent with antigen-driven expansion. Only roughly 8-24% of top clones appeared in all five regions of a tumor, which suggests that tumor-infiltrating T cells are spatially heterogeneous.

TCRbeta-specific cDNA was reverse-transcribed from 500 ng total RNA using a constant-region primer and ProtoScript II reverse transcriptase. The TCRbeta libraries were prepared through three rounds of nested multiplex PCR following a slightly modified ARM-PCR procedure. Each of the first two PCR rounds ran for roughly 9 cycles using multiplex TRBV1-TRBV30 forward primers together with a Cbeta reverse primer. Sample barcodes and Illumina adapters were added in a final 25-cycle PCR using Deep VentR polymerase. Before sequencing, amplicons of 200-500 bp were gel-purified using a QIAquick gel extraction kit. An Illumina HiSeq 2500 was used to sequence the TCRbeta amplicons with 250-bp paired-end reads. In the source study's methods: Reads were quality-trimmed with Trimmomatic v0.33, and paired reads were merged with FLASH v1.2.11 to recover full CDR3 sequences. V, D and J germline segments were assigned to the rearranged TCRbeta sequences by MiGEC v1.2.1b. Clonotype statistics and Shannon-Wiener diversity indices were computed with VDJtools v1.0.0. Except for diversity analysis, only the 250 most abundant clonotypes of each sample were used in subsequent analyses to reduce sampling bias. In-frame beta chains were kept once TCRdb had trimmed the public reads at Q25 with fastp and called clones with MiXCR. Every CDR3 protein is listed once, alongside the most common genes and DNA of its rows. None of the V and J calls come from the authors' own analysis; TCRdb made them. The table for this sample lists approximately 110,000 distinct CDR3 sequences; 64% of them were counted only once. Approximately 8% of the sample goes to the ten largest clones.

This clonotype was recorded once. What this receptor recognizes is not known. A junction boundary mismatches the germline segment, possibly from a read error. Without any cell sorting, total RNA and DNA were extracted together from approximately 20-30 mg of bulk tissue using the AllPrep DNA/RNA mini kit. Between late 2015 and early 2016, about 5 patients in China with histopathologically diagnosed primary liver carcinoma had their tumors surgically resected. At the time of sampling, the patients were treatment-naive and had chronic HBV infection. Each tumor was sampled at five spatially separated regions: the superior, inferior, left-lateral and right-lateral poles and the tumor centre. More than 80% viable tumor cells were found by histology in every tumor sample. Each fresh piece of tumor and adjacent tissue was cut in two, with one half stored in RNAlater at -80 degrees C and the other half sent for histology.

Including cysteine and phenylalanine, the CDR3 has 14 amino acids. The kept DNA is CDR3 alone, 42 bases in frame from the first base. As encoded in the germline V gene, CDR1 is SQVTM while CDR2 is ANQGSEA. Sequences were obtained from liver tumor tissue from sampling region 3. The cell subset or site label on this specimen signifies: tumor region T3, left-lateral pole. The sequence was obtained from a woman aged 55-69 years with primary liver carcinoma and hepatitis B virus infection. This chain joins TRBV29-1 to TRBJ2-3; TRBD2 agrees with 10 junctional bases. The CDR3 sequence is CSLDPSGGTRTQYF. The DNA is as follows: TGCAGCCTTGACCCTAGCGGGGGCACCCGTACACAGTATTTT.